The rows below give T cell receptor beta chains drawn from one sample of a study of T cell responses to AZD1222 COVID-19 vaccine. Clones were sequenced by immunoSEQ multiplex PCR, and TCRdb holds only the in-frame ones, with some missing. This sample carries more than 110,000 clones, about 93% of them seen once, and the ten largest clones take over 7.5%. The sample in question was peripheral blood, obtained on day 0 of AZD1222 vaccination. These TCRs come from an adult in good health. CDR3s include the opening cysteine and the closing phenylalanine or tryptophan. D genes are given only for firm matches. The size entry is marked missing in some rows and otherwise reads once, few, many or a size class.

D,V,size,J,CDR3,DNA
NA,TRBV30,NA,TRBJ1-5,CAWSERQGNQPQHF,TGTGCCTGGAGTGAGAGGCAGGGTAATCAGCCCCAGCATTTT
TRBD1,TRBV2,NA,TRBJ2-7,CASSRTGREQYF,TGTGCCAGCAGCCGGACAGGACGCGAGCAGTACTTC
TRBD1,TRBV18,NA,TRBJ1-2,CASSPGEDRDYGYTF,TGTGCCAGCTCACCGGGGGAGGACAGGGACTATGGCTACACCTTC
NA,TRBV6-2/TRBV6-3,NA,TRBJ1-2,CASSRLRGQTNYGYTF,TGTGCCAGCAGTCGACTGCGTGGACAAACAAACTATGGCTACACCTTC
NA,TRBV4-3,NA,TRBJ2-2,CASSQDWTARANTGELFF,TGCGCCAGCAGCCAAGACTGGACAGCTCGCGCGAACACCGGGGAGCTGTTTTTT
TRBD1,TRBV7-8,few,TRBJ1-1,CASSPTYGTGASTEAFF,TGTGCCAGCAGCCCGACTTATGGGACAGGGGCCAGCACTGAAGCTTTCTTT
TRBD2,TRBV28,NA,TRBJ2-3,CASSRLAGGQDTQYF,TGTGCCAGCAGTCGACTAGCGGGGGGGCAAGATACGCAGTATTTT
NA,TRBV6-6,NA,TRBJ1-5,CASSRDTLPPQPQHF,TGTGCCAGCAGTCGCGACACGTTACCGCCTCAGCCCCAGCATTTT
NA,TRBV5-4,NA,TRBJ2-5,CASSPDGGGKETQYF,TGTGCCAGCAGCCCCGATGGAGGGGGAAAAGAGACCCAGTACTTC
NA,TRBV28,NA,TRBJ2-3,CASSPHRDTQYF,TGTGCCAGCAGTCCCCACAGAGATACGCAGTATTTT
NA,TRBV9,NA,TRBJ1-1,CASSTQRVGTEAFF,TGTGCCAGCTCCACCCAGCGTGTTGGCACTGAAGCTTTCTTT
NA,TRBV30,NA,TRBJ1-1,CAWSVLNTEAFF,TGTGCCTGGAGTGTATTGAACACTGAAGCTTTCTTT
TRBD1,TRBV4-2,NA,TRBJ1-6,CASSQDLGDRGIGNSPLHF,TGTGCCAGCAGCCAAGATCTTGGCGACAGGGGAATAGGGAATTCACCCCTCCACTTT
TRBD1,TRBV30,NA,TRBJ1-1,CAWSVGTGANTEAFF,TGTGCCTGGAGTGTCGGGACAGGGGCGAACACTGAAGCTTTCTTT
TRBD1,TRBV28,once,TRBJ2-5,CASSFTGGEKTQYF,TGTGCCAGCAGTTTCACAGGGGGTGAAAAGACCCAGTACTTC
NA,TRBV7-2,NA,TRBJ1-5,CASSLVQGNQPQHF,TGTGCCAGCAGCTTGGTGCAGGGCAATCAGCCCCAGCATTTT
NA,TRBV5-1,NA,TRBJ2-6,CASSLEAGANVLTF,TGCGCCAGCAGCTTGGAGGCTGGGGCCAACGTCCTGACTTTC
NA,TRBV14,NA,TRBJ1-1,CASSQEAGFTEAFF,TGTGCCAGCAGCCAAGAAGCGGGGTTCACTGAAGCTTTCTTT
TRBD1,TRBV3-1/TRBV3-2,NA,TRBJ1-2,CASSPTGGSGYTF,TGTGCCAGCAGCCCGACAGGGGGGTCTGGCTACACCTTC
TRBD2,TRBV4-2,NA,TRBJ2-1,CASSQDGTSGGNEQFF,TGTGCCAGCAGCCAAGATGGGACTAGCGGGGGGAATGAGCAGTTCTTC
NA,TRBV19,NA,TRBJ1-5,CASSAISTDGYQHF,TGTGCCAGTAGTGCCATCTCCACGGACGGGTACCAGCATTTT
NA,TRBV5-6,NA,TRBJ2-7,CASSLGGTYSYEQYF,TGTGCCAGCAGCTTGGGAGGGACATATTCCTACGAGCAGTACTTC
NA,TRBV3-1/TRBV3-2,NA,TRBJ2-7,CASGGGGHTYEQYF,TGTGCCAGCGGTGGAGGGGGGCACACCTACGAGCAGTACTTC
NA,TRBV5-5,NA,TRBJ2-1,CASSPHWADGGEQFF,TGTGCCAGCAGCCCGCACTGGGCAGACGGGGGTGAGCAGTTCTTC